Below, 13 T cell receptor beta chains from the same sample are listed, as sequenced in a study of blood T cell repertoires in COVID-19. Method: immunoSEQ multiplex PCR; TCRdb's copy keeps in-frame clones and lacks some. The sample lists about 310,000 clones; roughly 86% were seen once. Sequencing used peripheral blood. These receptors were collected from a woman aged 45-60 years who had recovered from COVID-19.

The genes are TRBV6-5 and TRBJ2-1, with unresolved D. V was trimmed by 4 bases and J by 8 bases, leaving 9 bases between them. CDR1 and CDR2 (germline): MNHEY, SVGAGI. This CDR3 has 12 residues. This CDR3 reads CASSSLPYEQFF. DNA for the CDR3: TGTGCCAGCAGTTCTCTTCCCTATGAGCAGTTCTTC.

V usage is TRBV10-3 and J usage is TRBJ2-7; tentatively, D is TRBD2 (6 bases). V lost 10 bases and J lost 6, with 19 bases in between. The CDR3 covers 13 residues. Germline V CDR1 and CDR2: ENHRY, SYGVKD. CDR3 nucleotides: TGTGCCACGGGGGAAGGGGTTGACTCCGAGCAGTACTTC. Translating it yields CATGEGVDSEQYF.

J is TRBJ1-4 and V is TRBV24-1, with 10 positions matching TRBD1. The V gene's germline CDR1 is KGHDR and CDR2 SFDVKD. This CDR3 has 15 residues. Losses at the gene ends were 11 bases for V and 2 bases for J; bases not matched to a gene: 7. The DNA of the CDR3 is TGTGCCAGACAGGGGGCAAATTCTACTAATGAAAAACTGTTTTTT. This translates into CARQGANSTNEKLFF.

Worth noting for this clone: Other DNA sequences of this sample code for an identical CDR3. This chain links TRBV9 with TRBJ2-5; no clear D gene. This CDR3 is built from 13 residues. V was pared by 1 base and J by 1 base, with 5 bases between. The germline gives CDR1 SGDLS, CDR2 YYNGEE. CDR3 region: CASSVQVQETQYF. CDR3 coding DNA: TGTGCCAGCAGCGTACAGGTCCAAGAGACCCAGTACTTC.

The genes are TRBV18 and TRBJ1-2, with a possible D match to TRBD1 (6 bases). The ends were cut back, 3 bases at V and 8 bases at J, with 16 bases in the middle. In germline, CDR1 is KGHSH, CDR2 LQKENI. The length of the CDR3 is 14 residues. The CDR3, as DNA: TGTGCCAGCTCACCGCAGGCTGACAGGCAGGGCTACACCTTC. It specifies CASSPQADRQGYTF. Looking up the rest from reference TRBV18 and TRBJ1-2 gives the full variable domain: NAGVMQNPRHLVRRRGQEARLRCSPMKGHSHVYWYRQLPEEGLKFMVYLQKENIIDESGMPKERFSAEFPKEGPSILRIQQVVRGDSAAYFCASSPQADRQGYTFGSGTRLTVV.

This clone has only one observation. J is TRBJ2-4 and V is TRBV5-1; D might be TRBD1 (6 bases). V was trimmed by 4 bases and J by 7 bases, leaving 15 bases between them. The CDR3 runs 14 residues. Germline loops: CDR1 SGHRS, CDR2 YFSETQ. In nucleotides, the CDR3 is TGCGCCAGCAGCCAGGTTACAGGGACGAACATTCAGTACTTC. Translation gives CASSQVTGTNIQYF.

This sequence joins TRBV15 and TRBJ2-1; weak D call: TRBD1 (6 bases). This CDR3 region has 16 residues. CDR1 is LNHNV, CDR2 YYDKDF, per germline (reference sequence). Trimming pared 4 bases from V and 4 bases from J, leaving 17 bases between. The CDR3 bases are TGTGCCACCAGCAATCGCTGGGGGCCAGGGTACAATGAGCAGTTCTTC. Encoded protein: CATSNRWGPGYNEQFF.

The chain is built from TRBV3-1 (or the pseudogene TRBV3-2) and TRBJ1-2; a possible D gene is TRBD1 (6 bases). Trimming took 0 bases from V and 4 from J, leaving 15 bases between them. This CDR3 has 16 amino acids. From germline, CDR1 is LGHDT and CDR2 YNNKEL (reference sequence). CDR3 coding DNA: TGTGCCAGCAGCCAAGATGCTACAGGGACCTCCTATGGCTACACCTTC. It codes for CASSQDATGTSYGYTF.

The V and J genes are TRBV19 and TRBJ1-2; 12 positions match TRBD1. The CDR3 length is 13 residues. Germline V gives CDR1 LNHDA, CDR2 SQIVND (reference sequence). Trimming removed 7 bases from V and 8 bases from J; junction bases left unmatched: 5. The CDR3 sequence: CASTRDRGRGYTF. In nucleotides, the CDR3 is TGTGCCAGTACCCGGGACAGGGGGCGCGGCTACACCTTC.

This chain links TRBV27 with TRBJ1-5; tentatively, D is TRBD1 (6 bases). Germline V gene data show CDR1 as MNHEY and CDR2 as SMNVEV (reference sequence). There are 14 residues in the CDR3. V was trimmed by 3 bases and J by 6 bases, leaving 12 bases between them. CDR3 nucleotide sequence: TGTGCCAGCAGTTTTGGGGGGGCGGGTCAGCCCCAGCATTTT. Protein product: CASSFGGAGQPQHF.

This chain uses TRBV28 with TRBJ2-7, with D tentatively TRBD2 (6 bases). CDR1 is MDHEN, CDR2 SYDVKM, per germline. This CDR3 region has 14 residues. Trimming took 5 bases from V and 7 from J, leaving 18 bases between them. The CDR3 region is CASSPRRGSREQYF. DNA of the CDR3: TGTGCCAGCAGTCCCCGACGGGGGTCTAGGGAGCAGTACTTC.

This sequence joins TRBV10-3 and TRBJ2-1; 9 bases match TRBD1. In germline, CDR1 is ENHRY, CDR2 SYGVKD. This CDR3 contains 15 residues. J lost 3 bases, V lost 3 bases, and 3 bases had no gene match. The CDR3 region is CAISDSGQGYNEQFF. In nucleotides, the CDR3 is TGTGCCATCAGTGACTCGGGACAGGGCTACAATGAGCAGTTCTTC.

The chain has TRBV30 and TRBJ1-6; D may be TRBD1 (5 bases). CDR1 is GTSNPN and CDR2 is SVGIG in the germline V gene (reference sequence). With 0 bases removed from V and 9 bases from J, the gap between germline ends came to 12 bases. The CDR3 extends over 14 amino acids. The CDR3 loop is CAWSVATGVSPLHF. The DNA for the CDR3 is TGTGCCTGGAGTGTGGCCACGGGGGTTTCACCCCTCCACTTT. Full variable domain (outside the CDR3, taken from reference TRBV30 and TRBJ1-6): SQTIHQWPATLVQPVGSPLSLECTVEGTSNPNLYWYRQAAGRGLQLLFYSVGIGQISSEVPQNLSASRPQDRQFILSSKKLLLSDSGFYLCAWSVATGVSPLHFGNGTRLTVT.